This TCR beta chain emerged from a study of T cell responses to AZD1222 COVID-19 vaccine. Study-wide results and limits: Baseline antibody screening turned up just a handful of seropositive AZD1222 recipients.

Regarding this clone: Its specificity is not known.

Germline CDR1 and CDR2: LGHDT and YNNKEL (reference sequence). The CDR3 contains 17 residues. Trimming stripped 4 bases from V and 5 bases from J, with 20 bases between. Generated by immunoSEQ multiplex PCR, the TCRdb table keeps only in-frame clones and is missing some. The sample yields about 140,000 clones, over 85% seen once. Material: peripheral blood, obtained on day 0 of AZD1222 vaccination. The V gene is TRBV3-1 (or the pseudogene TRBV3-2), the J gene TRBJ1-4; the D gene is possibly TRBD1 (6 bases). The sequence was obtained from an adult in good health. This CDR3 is CASSPLGGGGGNEKLFF. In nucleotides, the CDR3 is TGTGCCAGCAGCCCCCTGGGGGGCGGCGGTGGCAATGAAAAACTGTTTTTT.